These 22 T cell receptor beta chains were sequenced from one sample in a study of CD8 T cells in Susac syndrome. An input of roughly 0.45 to 1 ug of RNA was subjected to reverse transcription using random hexamers. Via MiXCR, TCRdb re-called the immunoSEQ multiplex PCR reads, giving one row per CDR3 protein. The sample has 350,000 to 550,000 distinct CDR3 sequences; more than 80% are singletons. Sequencing was performed on CD8+ T cells from PBMCs. The receptors stem from a human donor with multiple sclerosis.

The genes are TRBV20-1 and TRBJ1-1, with D perhaps matching TRBD1 (5 bases). The CDR3 loop spans 10 amino acids. CDR1 and CDR2 from the germline V gene are DFQATT and SNEGSKA (reference sequence). Trimming removed 4 bases at V and 11 bases at J, with 11 bases between. This chain's CDR3 is CSATGALAFF. In nucleotides, the CDR3 is TGCAGTGCTACCGGGGCATTGGCTTTCTTT.

This clonotype was detected only a few times. The chain is built from TRBV29-1 and TRBJ2-7; D uncertain. The CDR3 has 13 residues. Trimming removed 5 bases from V and 0 bases from J, with 11 bases in between. CDR1 is SQVTM and CDR2 is ANQGSEA in the germline V gene. In nucleotides, the CDR3 is TGCAGCGTTTTGGGCAGCTTCTCCTACGAGCAGTACTTC. Its translation: CSVLGSFSYEQYF.

The chain joins TRBV2 to TRBJ2-7, with 9 bases matching TRBD1. The germline CDR1 and CDR2 sequences are SNHLY and FYNNEI. After removal of 1 base from V and 0 bases from J, the junction contained 7 bases not matched to a gene. The CDR3 length is 17 residues. The DNA for the CDR3 is TGTGCCAGCAGTGAAGTGGTCGGGACAGGGCACTCCTACGAGCAGTACTTC. Its protein product is CASSEVVGTGHSYEQYF.

This chain connects TRBV9 to TRBJ2-2; D is uncertain. Germline CDR1 SGDLS, CDR2 YYNGEE. V was cut by 4 bases and J by 0 bases, with 4 bases left in between. This CDR3 has 13 amino acids. CDR3 sequence: CASSNPNTGELFF. CDR3 nucleotides: TGTGCCAGCAGCAACCCGAACACCGGGGAGCTGTTTTTT.

The V call is TRBV5-1, the J call TRBJ1-1, with no clear D. Germline-derived CDR1 and CDR2 are SGHRS and YFSETQ. The CDR3 length is 15 residues. V lost 2 bases and J 1 base, leaving 12 bases between the germline ends. The CDR3 coding sequence is TGCGCCAGCAGCTTTCGTCCAGGAGAGAACACTGAAGCTTTCTTT. Its translation: CASSFRPGENTEAFF.

The gene calls are TRBV19 and TRBJ2-7, with D possibly matching TRBD1 (5 bases). V was shortened by 5 bases and J by 3 bases, with 11 bases between the two germline ends. The CDR3 is 13 amino acids. The germline V gene has CDR1 LNHDA and CDR2 SQIVND (reference sequence). CDR3 nucleotide sequence: TGTGCCAGTAGTCCAGGGTTCGACTACGAGCAGTACTTC. Translation: CASSPGFDYEQYF.

This clonotype has only one observation. The CDR3 sequence is CSVRDTSYNEQFF. CDR3 nucleotide sequence: TGCAGCGTCCGGGACACTAGCTACAATGAGCAGTTCTTC. This chain uses TRBV29-1 with TRBJ2-1; possible D gene TRBD1, 6 bases. V lost 6 bases and J lost 3, with 12 bases in between. The CDR3 covers 13 residues. Germline V CDR1 and CDR2: SQVTM, ANQGSEA.

The chain has TRBV2 and TRBJ2-3, with TRBD2 identical over 13 bases. Per the germline V gene, CDR1 is SNHLY and CDR2 is FYNNEI. V trimming: 0 bases; J trimming: 0 bases; junction bases outside the gene matches: 15. CDR3 length equals 22 residues. The CDR3 nucleotides are TGTGCCAGCAGTGAAGCGCTCACTAGCGGGAGGGCAAATGAGGAGAGCACAGATACGCAGTATTTT. Translating gives CASSEALTSGRANEESTDTQYF.

This clonotype was seen a handful of times. The genes are TRBV5-8 and TRBJ1-2, with D possibly being TRBD1 (5 bases). Germline CDR1 SGHTS, CDR2 YDEGEE. The CDR3 is 18 residues long. V shed 1 base and J shed 5 bases, with 24 bases lying between them. The CDR3 nucleotides read TGTGCCAGCAGCTTGCGCTTGGGAGGGGTAAGAAAGGATTATGGCTACACCTTC. Translation: CASSLRLGGVRKDYGYTF.

The chain uses TRBV7-9 and TRBJ2-1; a weak D match, TRBD2 (7 bases). Trimming left V 5 bases short and J 9 bases short, with 29 bases between. The CDR3 is made up of 18 amino acids. CDR1 SEHNR and CDR2 FQNEAQ come from the germline V gene (reference sequence). The CDR3 nucleotides read TGTGCCAGCAGCCCACCCCGCGGCGGGGGCGAAGCGGCATCTGAGCAGTTCTTC. This codes for CASSPPRGGGEAASEQFF.

The chain couples TRBV6-5 to TRBJ2-4; TRBD1 or TRBD2 may be the D gene (5 bases each). The germline gives CDR1 MNHEY, CDR2 SVGAGI. V was pared by 0 bases and J by 10 bases, with 10 bases between. The CDR3 is 13 amino acids. CDR3 in amino acids: CASSYSGDVIQYF. As DNA, the CDR3 is TGTGCCAGCAGTTACTCAGGGGACGTAATTCAGTACTTC.

The chain carries TRBV5-4 and TRBJ2-3; 12 bases line up with TRBD2. The trim removed 4 bases at V and 7 bases at J, leaving 10 bases unmatched. The CDR3 has 16 amino acids. From germline, CDR1 is SGHNT and CDR2 YYREEE (reference sequence). The CDR3 sequence is CASSLLLAGGLHTQYF. Here the CDR3 DNA reads TGTGCCAGCAGCCTCCTACTAGCGGGGGGCCTCCATACGCAGTATTTT.

J is TRBJ2-2 and V is TRBV6-1; possible D gene TRBD1, 5 bases. V lost 0 bases to trimming and J lost 6 bases, with 14 bases between them. Germline CDR1 MNHNS, CDR2 SASEGT. The CDR3 is made up of 16 amino acids. DNA of the CDR3: TGTGCCAGCAGTGAAGCGCAACAGGATTCATCCGGGGAGCTGTTTTTT. Its protein is CASSEAQQDSSGELFF.

The J gene is TRBJ1-5, the V gene TRBV5-1; D gene unclear. The CDR3 spans 15 residues. V was shortened by 0 bases and J by 0 bases, with 7 bases between the two germline ends. CDR1 is SGHRS and CDR2 is YFSETQ in the germline V gene. The CDR3 region is CASSLGMDSNQPQHF. In DNA, the CDR3 is TGCGCCAGCAGCTTGGGGATGGATAGCAATCAGCCCCAGCATTTT.

This rearrangement joins TRBV19 to TRBJ2-1; D gene unclear. Germline values: CDR1 LNHDA, CDR2 SQIVND (reference sequence). V was cut by 1 base and J by 0 bases, with 7 bases left in between. This CDR3 region has 15 residues. The CDR3 is CASSIGFSSYNEQFF. CDR3 coding DNA: TGTGCCAGTAGTATAGGGTTTAGCTCCTACAATGAGCAGTTCTTC.

This clonotype was observed a handful of times. The chain couples TRBV5-4 to TRBJ1-5, with a tentative D call TRBD1 (6 bases). Germline V lookup: CDR1 SGHNT, CDR2 YYREEE (reference sequence). The CDR3 is 15 amino acids. The V end was cut by 3 bases, the J end by 5 bases, with 15 bases between. The CDR3: CASSYNREGDQPQHF. CDR3 nucleotide sequence: TGTGCCAGCAGCTACAACAGGGAAGGGGATCAGCCCCAGCATTTT. The whole variable domain, filled in from reference TRBV5-4 and TRBJ1-5, reads ETGVTQSPTHLIKTRGQQVTLRCSSQSGHNTVSWYQQALGQGPQFIFQYYREEENGRGNFPPRFSGLQFPNYSSELNVNALELDDSALYLCASSYNREGDQPQHFGDGTRLSIL.

This clonotype was counted a single time. The chain employs TRBV5-1 and TRBJ2-7; D is ambiguous. The CDR3 totals 12 residues. V gave up 5 bases and J gave up 5 bases, with 11 bases separating them. CDR1 and CDR2 from the germline V gene are SGHRS and YFSETQ. The CDR3 protein is CASRLDGDEQYF. CDR3 DNA: TGCGCCAGCAGACTCGACGGAGACGAGCAGTACTTC.

The chain links TRBV5-6 to TRBJ2-5, with D possibly TRBD1 on 6 matching bases. Germline V lookup: CDR1 SGHDT, CDR2 YYEEEE. The CDR3 has 13 residues. Trimming stripped 4 bases from V and 5 bases from J, with 12 bases between. The CDR3: CASSATGMETQYF. In DNA form, the CDR3 reads TGTGCCAGCAGCGCCACAGGGATGGAGACCCAGTACTTC.

V and J are TRBV20-1 and TRBJ1-1; D perhaps matches TRBD1 (6 bases). This CDR3 spans 14 amino acids. Trimming removed 6 bases at V and 5 bases at J, with 19 bases between. Per the germline V gene, CDR1 is DFQATT and CDR2 is SNEGSKA (reference sequence). The CDR3 sequence: CSATRGGPGTEAFF. The CDR3 DNA is TGCAGTGCCACCCGGGGGGGGCCTGGAACTGAAGCTTTCTTT.

The rearrangement links TRBV11-2 to TRBJ1-1; TRBD1 matches at 7 bases. V lost 8 bases to trimming and J lost 1 base; unmatched junction nucleotides: 10. Germline V gene data show CDR1 as SGHAT and CDR2 as FQNNGV. This CDR3 is 15 amino acids long. CDR3 sequence reads: CASRQGWPGNTEAFF. In nucleotides, the CDR3 is TGTGCCAGCCGACAGGGCTGGCCTGGGAACACTGAAGCTTTCTTT.

CDR3 residues: CASSDSRDPGIEQFF. As DNA, the CDR3 is TGTGCCAGCAGTGACTCCCGGGACCCCGGCATCGAGCAGTTCTTC. The rearrangement joins TRBV6-4 to TRBJ2-1; D may match TRBD1 or TRBD2 (5 bases each). The V end lost 0 bases, the J end lost 10 bases, and 16 bases lay between the germline ends. Germline CDR1 and CDR2: MRHNA and SNTAGT. The CDR3 runs to 15 residues.

This clonotype turned up a few times. V is TRBV6-1 and J is TRBJ1-5; D call uncertain. In germline, CDR1 is MNHNS, CDR2 SASEGT. The CDR3 runs 16 residues. V was trimmed by 8 bases and J by 0 bases, leaving 17 bases between them. CDR3 region: CASVQTPFYSNQPQHF. The DNA for the CDR3 is TGTGCCAGCGTCCAGACACCCTTTTATAGCAATCAGCCCCAGCATTTT.